Listed below are T cell receptor beta chains from one sample, sequenced in a study of blood T cell repertoires in COVID-19. Clones were sequenced by immunoSEQ multiplex PCR, and TCRdb holds only the in-frame ones, with some missing. The sample holds approximately 150,000 clones; roughly 85% are singletons and the top ten take around a sixth. Sample: PBMCs or T cells enriched from blood (not recorded which). All receptors come from a man in his sixties who had recovered from COVID-19. Each CDR3 is given with its conserved first and last residue. D genes are given only for firm matches. The size entry is marked missing in some rows and otherwise reads once, few, many or a size class.

j_gene	d_gene	v_gene	abundance	CDR3nt	CDR3aa
TRBJ2-1	TRBD2	TRBV11-2	NA	TGTGCCAGCAGCTTAGCATGGACTAGCGGGACTCTACATGAGCAGTTCTTC	CASSLAWTSGTLHEQFF
TRBJ2-3	TRBD1	TRBV9	NA	TGTGCCAGCAGCGTAGAAATGGACAGGAAGACAGATACGCAGTATTTT	CASSVEMDRKTDTQYF
TRBJ2-5	TRBD2	TRBV11-3	NA	TGTGCCAGCAGCCCCACTAGCGAGGGGGAGACCCAGTACTTC	CASSPTSEGETQYF
TRBJ1-2	TRBD1	TRBV24-1	NA	TGTGCCACCAGTGAGGGACAGACCGACTACACCTTC	CATSEGQTDYTF
TRBJ2-7	TRBD1	TRBV6-1	NA	TGTGCCAGCAGTGAAGCCCCGACAGGGTACGAGCAGTACTTC	CASSEAPTGYEQYF
TRBJ1-2	TRBD1	TRBV19	few	TGTGCCAGTAGTATAAGGACAGGGGGCAACGGCTACACCTTC	CASSIRTGGNGYTF
TRBJ2-3	NA	TRBV3-1/TRBV3-2	NA	TGTGCCAGCAGCCAAGATTTACAGTTAGCAGATACGCAGTATTTT	CASSQDLQLADTQYF
TRBJ1-2	NA	TRBV19	once	TGTGCCAGTATGGAGGGCATCAGGGGCTACACCTTC	CASMEGIRGYTF
TRBJ2-5	TRBD2	TRBV28	NA	TGTGCCAGCAGTTTGGGACTAGCGGGAGTGGGGACCCAGTACTTC	CASSLGLAGVGTQYF
TRBJ1-5	NA	TRBV2	NA	TGTGCCAGCAGTGAAGGGGGGCAGAGCAATCAGCCCCAGCATTTT	CASSEGGQSNQPQHF
TRBJ2-2	TRBD2	TRBV28	NA	TGTGCCAGCAAACCCTTAGCGGGATTTGGGGAGCTGTTTTTT	CASKPLAGFGELFF
TRBJ2-7	TRBD1	TRBV2	once	TGTGCCAGCAGAAGGGACAGGGGAGATGGGCAGTACTTC	CASRRDRGDGQYF
TRBJ2-7	TRBD1	TRBV15	NA	TGTGCCACCAGCAGAGGACAGGGGGGAAACGAGCAGTACTTC	CATSRGQGGNEQYF